The T cell receptor (beta chain) under discussion was sequenced for a study of control samples from healthy donors and cancer patients. The germline gives CDR1 LGHDT, CDR2 YNNKEL (reference sequence). The V and J ends lost 3 bases and 4 bases respectively, with 13 bases between them. The CDR3 sequence is 14 residues long. Data came from immunoSEQ multiplex PCR; TCRdb stores just in-frame clones and leaves some out. The sample yields tens of thousands of clones, just over 90% seen once. This chain uses TRBV3-1 (or the pseudogene TRBV3-2) with TRBJ2-7; no definite D call. This TCR was sampled from a woman aged 18-29 years in good health. The source material was blood. CDR3 sequence: CASSQSLSLYEQYF. The DNA of the CDR3 is TGTGCCAGCAGCCAGTCGTTAAGCCTATACGAGCAGTACTTC.